The next 8 T cell receptor beta chains were all read from a single sample in a study of lymphopenia after photon versus proton radiotherapy. Generated by immunoSEQ multiplex PCR, the TCRdb table keeps only in-frame clones and is missing some. The data contain approximately 31,000 clones, around 82% of them singletons. This specimen was peripheral blood, taken from a patient treated with proton-based radiotherapy. The receptors were sampled from a woman in her seventies with pancreatic cancer.

V and J are TRBV15 and TRBJ1-6; possible D gene TRBD1, 5 bases. The CDR3 sequence is 15 residues long. CDR1 LNHNV and CDR2 YYDKDF come from the germline V gene (reference sequence). The V gene lost 4 bases and the J gene lost 0 bases, with 7 bases spanning the gap. The CDR3 DNA is TGTGCCACCAGCACTGACAGCTCCTATAATTCACCCCTCCACTTT. It is translated as CATSTDSSYNSPLHF.

This clone was seen only a few times. The chain combines TRBV10-3 with TRBJ2-2; the D gene could be TRBD1 or TRBD2 (6 bases each). CDR1 and CDR2 (germline): ENHRY, SYGVKD. V lost 0 bases to trimming and J lost 3 bases, with 8 bases between them. This CDR3 is built from 15 residues. Written as DNA, the CDR3 is TGTGCCATCAGTGAGTCGAGGGGGGACACCGGGGAGCTGTTTTTT. Translation: CAISESRGDTGELFF.

The V call is TRBV6-4, the J call TRBJ2-6; D unclear. Germline V CDR1 and CDR2: MRHNA, SNTAGT. The V and J ends lost 5 bases and 5 bases respectively, with 22 bases between them. The CDR3 is 18 residues long. CDR3 sequence reads: CASSSMGSRQSRANVLTF. As DNA, the CDR3 is TGTGCCAGCAGTAGCATGGGCTCACGACAAAGTCGGGCCAACGTCCTGACTTTC.

A remark on this clone: Other DNA sequences in this specimen translate into the identical CDR3. This chain joins TRBV9 and TRBJ2-1; 12 bases fit TRBD2. The CDR3 extends over 16 amino acids. V shed 4 bases and J 8 bases; nucleotides not matched to a gene: 10. From germline, CDR1 is SGDLS and CDR2 YYNGEE. Here the CDR3 reads CASSLGETSGSHEQFF. The CDR3 nucleotides are TGTGCCAGCAGCCTGGGGGAGACTAGCGGGAGCCATGAGCAGTTCTTC.

The genes are TRBV28 and TRBJ1-2; possibly TRBD1 for D (6 bases). CDR1 MDHEN and CDR2 SYDVKM come from the germline V gene. Trimming took 7 bases from V and 7 from J, leaving 19 bases between them. The CDR3 length is 14 residues. The CDR3: CASISQGNSAGYTF. The CDR3 DNA sequence: TGTGCCAGCATCTCACAGGGAAATTCAGCTGGCTACACCTTC.

This CDR3 reads CATSGILAGDYEQYF. For the CDR3, the DNA is TGTGCCACCAGCGGGATACTAGCGGGGGACTACGAGCAGTACTTC. The rearrangement links TRBV15 to TRBJ2-7; TRBD2 agrees at 11 bases. The CDR3 runs 15 residues. V was pared by 5 bases and J by 3 bases, with 6 bases of the junction left unmatched. The germline V gene has CDR1 LNHNV and CDR2 YYDKDF (reference sequence).

The chain joins TRBV21-1 to TRBJ1-5; whether TRBD1, the table's D call, matches the DNA was not checked. TRBV21-1 has pseudogene status. CDR3 length: 15 residues. The CDR3 sequence: CASSKGLARNQPQHF. CDR3 sequence (DNA): TGTGCCAGCAGCAAAGGGCTGGCCCGTAATCAGCCCCAGCATTTT.

The V and J genes are TRBV4-1 and TRBJ2-5; D unresolved. The CDR3 loop spans 15 amino acids. The germline CDR1 and CDR2 sequences are MGHRA and YSYEKL. Trimming shortened V by 4 bases and J by 1 base, and 13 bases separated the two germline ends. CDR3: CASSPTIWGQETQYF. CDR3 DNA: TGCGCCAGCAGCCCCACGATCTGGGGCCAAGAGACCCAGTACTTC.